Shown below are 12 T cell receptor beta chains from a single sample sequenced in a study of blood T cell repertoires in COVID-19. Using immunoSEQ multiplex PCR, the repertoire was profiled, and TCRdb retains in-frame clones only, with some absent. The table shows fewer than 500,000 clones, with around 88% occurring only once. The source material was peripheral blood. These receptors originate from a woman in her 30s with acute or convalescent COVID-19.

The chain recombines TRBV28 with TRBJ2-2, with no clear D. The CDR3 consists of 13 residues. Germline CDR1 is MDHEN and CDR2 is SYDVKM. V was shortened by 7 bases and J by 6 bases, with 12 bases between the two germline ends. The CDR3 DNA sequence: TGTGCCAGCAAGTCTGTGGTAGCCGGGGAGCTGTTTTTT. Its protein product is CASKSVVAGELFF.

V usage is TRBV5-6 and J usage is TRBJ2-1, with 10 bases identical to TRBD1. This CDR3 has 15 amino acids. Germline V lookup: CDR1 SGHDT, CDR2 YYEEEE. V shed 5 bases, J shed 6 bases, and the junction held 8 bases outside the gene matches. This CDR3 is CASSWGQGIVNEQFF. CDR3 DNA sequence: TGTGCCAGCAGTTGGGGACAGGGGATCGTCAATGAGCAGTTCTTC.

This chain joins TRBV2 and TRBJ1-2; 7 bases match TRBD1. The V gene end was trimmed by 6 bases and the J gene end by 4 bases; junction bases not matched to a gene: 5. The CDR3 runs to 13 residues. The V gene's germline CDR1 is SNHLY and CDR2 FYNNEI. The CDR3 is CASSETGSYGYTF. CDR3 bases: TGTGCCAGCAGCGAGACAGGGAGCTATGGCTACACCTTC.

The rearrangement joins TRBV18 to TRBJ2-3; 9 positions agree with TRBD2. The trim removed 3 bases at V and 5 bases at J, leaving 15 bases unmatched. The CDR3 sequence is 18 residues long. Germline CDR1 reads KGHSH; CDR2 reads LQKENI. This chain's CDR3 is CASSPRKRGVREEDTQYF. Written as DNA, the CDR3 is TGTGCCAGCTCACCGAGGAAGCGGGGGGTGCGGGAGGAAGATACGCAGTATTTT.

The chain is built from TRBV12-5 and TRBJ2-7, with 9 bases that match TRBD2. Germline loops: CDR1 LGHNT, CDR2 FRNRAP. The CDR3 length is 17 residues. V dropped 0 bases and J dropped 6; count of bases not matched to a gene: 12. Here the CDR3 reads CASGLVPWERGVTEQYF. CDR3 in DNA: TGTGCTAGTGGTTTGGTCCCATGGGAGCGGGGGGTTACCGAGCAGTACTTC.

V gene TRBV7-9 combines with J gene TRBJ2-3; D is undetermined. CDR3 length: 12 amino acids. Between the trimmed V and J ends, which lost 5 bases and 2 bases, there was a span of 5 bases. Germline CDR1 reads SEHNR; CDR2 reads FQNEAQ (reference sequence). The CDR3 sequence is CASSPHTDTQYF. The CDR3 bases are TGTGCCAGCAGCCCACACACAGATACGCAGTATTTT.

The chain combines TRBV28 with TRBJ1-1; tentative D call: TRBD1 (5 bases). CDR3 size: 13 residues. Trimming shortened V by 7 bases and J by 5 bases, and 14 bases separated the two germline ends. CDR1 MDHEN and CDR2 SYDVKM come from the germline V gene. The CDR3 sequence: CASTSWGGTEAFF. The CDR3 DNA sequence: TGTGCCAGCACCTCTTGGGGGGGGACTGAAGCTTTCTTT.

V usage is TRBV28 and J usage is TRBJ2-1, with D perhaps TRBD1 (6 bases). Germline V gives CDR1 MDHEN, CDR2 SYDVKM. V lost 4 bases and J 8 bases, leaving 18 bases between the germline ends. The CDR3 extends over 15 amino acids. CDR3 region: CASSSQTTGNDEQFF. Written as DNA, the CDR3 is TGTGCCAGCAGTTCGCAAACTACAGGGAACGATGAGCAGTTCTTC.

Here the CDR3 reads CASSITGTIPYEQYF. The CDR3 coding sequence is TGTGCCAGCAGTATTACCGGGACAATACCCTACGAGCAGTACTTC. The chain couples TRBV28 to TRBJ2-7; D possibly corresponds to TRBD1 (6 bases). V gave up 5 bases and J gave up 2 bases, with 16 bases separating them. CDR1 MDHEN and CDR2 SYDVKM come from the germline V gene. The CDR3 length is 15 residues.

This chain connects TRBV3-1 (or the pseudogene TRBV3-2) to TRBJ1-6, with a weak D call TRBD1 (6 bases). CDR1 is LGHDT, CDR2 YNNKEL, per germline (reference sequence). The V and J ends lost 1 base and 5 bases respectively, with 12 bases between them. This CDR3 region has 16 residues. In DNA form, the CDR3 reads TGTGCCAGCAGCCAAGGAACAGGGCCTCATAATTCACCCCTCCACTTT. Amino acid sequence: CASSQGTGPHNSPLHF.

CDR3 nucleotides: TGTGCCAGCAGCTTGGCGGTAGGGGCGTACGAGCAGTACTTC. This gives the protein CASSLAVGAYEQYF. J is TRBJ2-7 and V is TRBV5-6, with D possibly matching TRBD1 (5 bases). V was trimmed by 0 bases and J by 4 bases, leaving 11 bases between them. Per the germline V gene, CDR1 is SGHDT and CDR2 is YYEEEE. CDR3 size: 14 residues.

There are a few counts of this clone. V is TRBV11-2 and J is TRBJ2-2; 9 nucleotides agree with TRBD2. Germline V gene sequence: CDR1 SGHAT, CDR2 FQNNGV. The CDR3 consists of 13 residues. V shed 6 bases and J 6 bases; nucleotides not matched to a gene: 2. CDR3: CASRSSGAGELFF. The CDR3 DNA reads TGTGCCAGCAGATCTAGCGGGGCCGGGGAGCTGTTTTTT.